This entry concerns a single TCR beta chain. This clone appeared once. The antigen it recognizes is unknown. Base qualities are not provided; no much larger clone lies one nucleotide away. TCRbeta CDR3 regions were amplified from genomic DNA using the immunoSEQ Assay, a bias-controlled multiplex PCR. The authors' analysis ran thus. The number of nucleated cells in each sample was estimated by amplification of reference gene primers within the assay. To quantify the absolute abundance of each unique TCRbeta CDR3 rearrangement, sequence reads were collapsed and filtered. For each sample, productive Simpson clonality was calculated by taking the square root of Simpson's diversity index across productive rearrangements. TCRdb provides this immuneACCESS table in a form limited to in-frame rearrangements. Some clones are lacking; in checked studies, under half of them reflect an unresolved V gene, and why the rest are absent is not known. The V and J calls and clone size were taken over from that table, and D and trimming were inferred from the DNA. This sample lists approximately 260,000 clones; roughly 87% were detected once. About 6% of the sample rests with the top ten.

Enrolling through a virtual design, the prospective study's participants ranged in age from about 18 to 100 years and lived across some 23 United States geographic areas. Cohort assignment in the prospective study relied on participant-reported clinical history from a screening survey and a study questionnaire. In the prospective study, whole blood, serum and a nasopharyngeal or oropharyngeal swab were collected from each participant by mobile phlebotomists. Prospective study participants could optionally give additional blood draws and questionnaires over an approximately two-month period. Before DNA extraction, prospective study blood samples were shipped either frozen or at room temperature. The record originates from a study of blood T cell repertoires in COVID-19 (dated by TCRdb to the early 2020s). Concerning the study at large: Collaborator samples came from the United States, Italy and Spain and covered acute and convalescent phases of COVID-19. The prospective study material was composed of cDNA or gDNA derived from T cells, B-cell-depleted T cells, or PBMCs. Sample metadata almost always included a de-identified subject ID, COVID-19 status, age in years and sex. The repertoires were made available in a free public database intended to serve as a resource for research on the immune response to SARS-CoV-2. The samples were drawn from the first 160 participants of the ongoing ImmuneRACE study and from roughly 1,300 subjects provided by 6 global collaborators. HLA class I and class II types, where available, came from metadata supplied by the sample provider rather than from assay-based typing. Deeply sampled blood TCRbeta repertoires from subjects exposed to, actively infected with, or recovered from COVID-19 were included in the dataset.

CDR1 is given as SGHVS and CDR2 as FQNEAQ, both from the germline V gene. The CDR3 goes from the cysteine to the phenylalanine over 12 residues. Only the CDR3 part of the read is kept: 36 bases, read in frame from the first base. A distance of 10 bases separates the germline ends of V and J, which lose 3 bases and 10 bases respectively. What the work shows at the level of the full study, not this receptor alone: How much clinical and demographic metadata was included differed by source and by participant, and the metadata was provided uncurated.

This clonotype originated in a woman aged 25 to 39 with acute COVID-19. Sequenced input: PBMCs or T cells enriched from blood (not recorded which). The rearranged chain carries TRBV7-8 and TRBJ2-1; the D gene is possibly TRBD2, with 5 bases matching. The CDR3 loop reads CASSFGEIEQFF. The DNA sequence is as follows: TGTGCCAGCAGCTTCGGGGAGATCGAGCAGTTCTTC.